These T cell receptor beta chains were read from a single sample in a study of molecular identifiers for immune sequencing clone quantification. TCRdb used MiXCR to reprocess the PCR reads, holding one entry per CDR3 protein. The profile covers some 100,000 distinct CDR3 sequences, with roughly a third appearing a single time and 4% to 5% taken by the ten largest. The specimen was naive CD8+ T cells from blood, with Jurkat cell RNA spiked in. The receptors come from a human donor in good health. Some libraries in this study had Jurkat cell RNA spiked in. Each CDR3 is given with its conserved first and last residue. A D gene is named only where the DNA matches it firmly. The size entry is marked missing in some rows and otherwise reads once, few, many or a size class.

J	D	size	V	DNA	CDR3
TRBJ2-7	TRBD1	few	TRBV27	TGTGCCAGCAGTTTTGACAGGGCTTCCTACGAGCAGTACTTC	CASSFDRASYEQYF
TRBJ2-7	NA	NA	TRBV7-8	TGTGCCAGCAGCTTAGTCCGACTACAGCAAACCTACGGGCAGTACTTC	CASSLVRLQQTYGQYF
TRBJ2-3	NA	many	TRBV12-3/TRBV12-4	TGTGCCAGCAACGCGGGCAGGGGCAAGACAGATACGCAGTATTTT	CASNAGRGKTDTQYF
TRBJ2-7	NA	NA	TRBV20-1	TGCAGTGCTAGAGATCTGGGCCACGGTGGCGAGCAGTACTTC	CSARDLGHGGEQYF
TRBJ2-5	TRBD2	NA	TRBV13	TGTGCCAGCAGCTCCGGGACTAGCGCATCCACGGAGACCCAGTACTTC	CASSSGTSASTETQYF
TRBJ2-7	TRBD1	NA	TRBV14	TGTGCCAGCGGCCAACACGGGACAGTCTACGAGCAGTACTTC	CASGQHGTVYEQYF
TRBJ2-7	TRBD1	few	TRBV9	TGTGCCAGCAGCGTAGGGACGAAGGACAGGGGCATCTCCGAGCAGTACTTC	CASSVGTKDRGISEQYF
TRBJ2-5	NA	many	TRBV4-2	TGTGCCAGCAGCCAAGACCAAGGGCAAGAGACCCAGTACTTC	CASSQDQGQETQYF
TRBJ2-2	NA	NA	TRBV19	TGTGCCTCGACGCCAAGGAACGTCGGGGAGCTGTTTTTT	CASTPRNVGELFF
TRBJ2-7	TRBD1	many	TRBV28	TGTGCCAGCAGCATCAGGGGGCCCCACGAGCAGTACTTC	CASSIRGPHEQYF
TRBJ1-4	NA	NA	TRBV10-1	TGCGCCAGCAGTGATAGGGCCGAAGGGGAACTGTTTTTT	CASSDRAEGELFF
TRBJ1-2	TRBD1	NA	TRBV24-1	TGTGCCACCAGCGGGACAGGGACGAGCTACACCTTC	CATSGTGTSYTF
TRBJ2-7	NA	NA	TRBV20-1	TGCAGTGCTAGAGTTCGACGGCCCTCACTTTCAGCCTACGAGCAGTACTTC	CSARVRRPSLSAYEQYF
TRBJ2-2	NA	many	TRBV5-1	TGCGCCAGCAGCTTGGCCGTCCTGAACACCGGGGAGCTGTTTTTT	CASSLAVLNTGELFF
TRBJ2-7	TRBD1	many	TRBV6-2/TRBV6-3	TGTGCCAGCAGCTACAGGGGCTACGAGCAGTACTTC	CASSYRGYEQYF
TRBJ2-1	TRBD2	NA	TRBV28	TGTGCCTCCGGACTAGCGGGAAATGAGCAGTTCTTC	CASGLAGNEQFF
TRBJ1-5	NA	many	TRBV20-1	TGCAGTGCTAGAGGTCTTTACAGGGATCAGCCCCAGCATTTT	CSARGLYRDQPQHF
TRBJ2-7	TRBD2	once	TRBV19	TGTGCCAGTAGTCCAACTAGCGGGAGTCGGGAGCAGTACTTC	CASSPTSGSREQYF
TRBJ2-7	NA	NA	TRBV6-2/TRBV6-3	TGTCCCAGCAGTTGGGCCTACGAGCAGTACTTC	CPSSWAYEQYF
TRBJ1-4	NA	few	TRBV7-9	TGTGCCAGCAGCTTAGACGGCTGGAAACTGTTTTTT	CASSLDGWKLFF
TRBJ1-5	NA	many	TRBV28	TGTGCCAGCTCACCCGTCGAGGTCCTTAGCAATCAGCCCCAGCATTTT	CASSPVEVLSNQPQHF
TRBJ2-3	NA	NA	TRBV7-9	TGTGCCAGCAGCCCAGAGGGATCCGATACGCAGTATTTT	CASSPEGSDTQYF
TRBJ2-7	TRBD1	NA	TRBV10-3	TGTGCCATCAGTGGGGGGACAGACATAACCTACGAGCAGTACTTC	CAISGGTDITYEQYF
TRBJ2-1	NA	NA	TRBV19	TGTGCCAGTAGTATTGCGGGCGGGAACGTTGGTGAGCAGTTCTTC	CASSIAGGNVGEQFF
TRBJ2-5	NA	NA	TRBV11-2	TGTGCCAGCAGCCTCTCCGGGACCCAAGAGACCCAGTACTTC	CASSLSGTQETQYF
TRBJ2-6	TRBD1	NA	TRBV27	TGTGCCAGCAGTTTTGGGGACAGGGGGATTGGGGCCAACGTCCTGACTTTC	CASSFGDRGIGANVLTF
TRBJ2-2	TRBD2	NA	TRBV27	TGTGCCAGCAGTTTATCGGCTAGCGGGGTTGGGGGGGAGCTGTTTTTT	CASSLSASGVGGELFF
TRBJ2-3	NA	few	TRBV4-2	TGTGCCAGCAGCGCCCCTGATGCAGATACGCAGTATTTT	CASSAPDADTQYF
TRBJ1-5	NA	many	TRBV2	TGTGCCAGCAGAGGGGATGTTCGGGCCAATCAGCCCCAGCATTTT	CASRGDVRANQPQHF